This T cell receptor beta chain was retrieved from a study of breast tumors, draining lymph nodes, adjacent tissues. Findings of the study overall: Tumor repertoires ranked between lymph nodes and nontumor tissue in diversity, with V and J gene preferences. Tumor T cell lymph node origin was a supported hypothesis, not proven. Compared with basal-like, luminal-like tumors shared significantly more repertoire with nontumor tissue.

Breast cancer patients provided tissue from their axillary draining lymph nodes. The germline V and J ends were trimmed by 5 bases and 3 bases, with 15 bases remaining between them. Per germline, CDR1 SGHTA and CDR2 FQGNSA. This CDR3 is built from 15 residues. A single record per CDR3 protein comes from TCRdb applying MiXCR to the multiplex PCR reads. The repertoire includes a few hundred thousand distinct CDR3 sequences, around 35% of them detected once, and approximately 3.3% sits in the top ten. This clonotype was counted many times. Its antigen is not known. The sample comprised axillary lymph node tissue. The J gene is TRBJ2-3, the V gene TRBV7-2; tentatively, D is TRBD2 (6 bases). This clonotype originated in a female donor with breast cancer. Some clones in this sample may be carry-over from other donors' samples. This CDR3 reads CASSPAKGRTDTQYF. The CDR3 nucleotides are TGTGCCAGCAGCCCGGCGAAGGGGAGGACAGATACGCAGTATTTT.